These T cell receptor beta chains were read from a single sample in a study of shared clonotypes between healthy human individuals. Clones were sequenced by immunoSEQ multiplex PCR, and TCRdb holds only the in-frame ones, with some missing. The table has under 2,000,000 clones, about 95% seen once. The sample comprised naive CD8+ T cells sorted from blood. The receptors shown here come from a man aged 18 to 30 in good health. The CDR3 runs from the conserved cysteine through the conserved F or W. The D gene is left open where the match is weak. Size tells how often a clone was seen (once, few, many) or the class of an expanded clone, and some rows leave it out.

TGTGCCAGCAGTTTTGGAAGCGGTAGCACAGATACGCAGTATTTT CASSFGSGSTDTQYF TRBJ2-3 . . TRBV27
TGTGCCAGTAGTATATCTGGGATCTCCTACGAGCAGTACTTC CASSISGISYEQYF TRBJ2-7 . . TRBV19
TGTGCCAGCACACATAGCGGTTCTCCCTCCTACAATGAGCAGTTCTTC CASTHSGSPSYNEQFF TRBJ2-1 . . TRBV9
TGTGCCTGGAGCGACTTACAGGGATTTTACGAGCAGTACTTC CAWSDLQGFYEQYF TRBJ2-7 . . TRBV30
TGTGCCAGCAGCCCCGACAGGGAAGCTTTCTTT CASSPDREAFF TRBJ1-1 . . TRBV11-2
TGTGCCAGTAGTATTTTGCATGGAACAGGTGGCGAGCAGTACTTC CASSILHGTGGEQYF TRBJ2-7 . . TRBV19
TGTGCCAGCAGTGATAGCGGAGAAGGGGAGACCCAGTACTTC CASSDSGEGETQYF TRBJ2-5 . . TRBV25-1
TGTGCTAGTGGGATAGGGACTACCTACGAGCAGTACTTC CASGIGTTYEQYF TRBJ2-7 . TRBD2 TRBV12-5
TGTGCCAGCAGTGAGGAAGGGAGTGGAAACACCATATATTTT CASSEEGSGNTIYF TRBJ1-3 . . TRBV2
TGCGCCAGCAGTGACCACAGGGGGACCTCCTACGAGCAGTACTTC CASSDHRGTSYEQYF TRBJ2-7 . TRBD1 TRBV10-1
TGTGCCAGCAGCTTAGGGTTGGTGGGGAGCTCCTACGAGCAGTACTTC CASSLGLVGSSYEQYF TRBJ2-7 . . TRBV7-8
TGCAGCGTTGAAGGTACCCAAGCGGGGGACTCCTACGAGCAGTACTTC CSVEGTQAGDSYEQYF TRBJ2-7 . TRBD2 TRBV29-1
TGTGCCAGCAGCTTAGAGGTACCTAGCGGGGGGTTCTACGAGCAGTACTTC CASSLEVPSGGFYEQYF TRBJ2-7 . TRBD2 TRBV11-2
TGCGCCAGCAGCCATGGACAGGGGGGGGATCAGCCCCAGCATTTT CASSHGQGGDQPQHF TRBJ1-5 . TRBD1 TRBV4-1
TGCGCCAGCAGCTTGGTCGCAGCGGGAGGCGGTGAGCAGTACTTC CASSLVAAGGGEQYF TRBJ2-7 . TRBD2 TRBV5-1
TGTGCCATCAGTGAGTCAACAGGGAATCAGCCCCAGCATTTT CAISESTGNQPQHF TRBJ1-5 . . TRBV10-3
TGCGCCAGCAGCCAAGTGGGGGATGAGCAGTTCTTC CASSQVGDEQFF TRBJ2-1 few . TRBV4-1
TGTGCCAGCAGCCAGACACAAGTCTACCAAGAGACCCAGTACTTC CASSQTQVYQETQYF TRBJ2-5 . . TRBV11-2
TGTGCCAGCAGCCAACTAGCGGGGGGCTACACTTCCTACAATGAGCAGTTCTTC CASSQLAGGYTSYNEQFF TRBJ2-1 . TRBD2 TRBV7-9
TGTGCCAGCAGACCGGGGGGCCCGGCGGAGGGGGCCAACGTCCTGACTTTC CASRPGGPAEGANVLTF TRBJ2-6 . . TRBV27
TGTGCCAGCAGTTACTCTGGGCCCCGCGGGGAGACCCAGTACTTC CASSYSGPRGETQYF TRBJ2-5 . . TRBV6-5
TGTGCCAGCAGCCTTACAGGGGGGAGCTACGAGCAGTACTTC CASSLTGGSYEQYF TRBJ2-7 . TRBD1 TRBV27
TGTGCCAGCAGCTTAGTAGGGGCGAGGAATCAGCCCCAGCATTTT CASSLVGARNQPQHF TRBJ1-5 . . TRBV11-2
TGCGCCAGCAGCCAAGGACTAGCTTCCCACGAGCAGTACTTC CASSQGLASHEQYF TRBJ2-7 . TRBD2 TRBV4-3
TGCGCCAGCAGCTTGAGCGGACAGGGCTACGAGCAGTACTTC CASSLSGQGYEQYF TRBJ2-7 . TRBD1 TRBV5-1
TGTGCCAGCGAGAGCAACAGGGACACTGAAGCTTTCTTT CASESNRDTEAFF TRBJ1-1 . . TRBV5-6
TGCGCCAGCAGCCAAGACGAAAGCGGGACCTATAATGAAAAACTGTTTTTT CASSQDESGTYNEKLFF TRBJ1-4 . . TRBV4-3
TGTGCCAGCAGTGACTTCCTGGGAGGGGGGGGTGAAAAACTGTTTTTT CASSDFLGGGGEKLFF TRBJ1-4 . . TRBV6-1
TGCGCCAGCAGCCAAGATGCAGGCTTGGGTTTCACAGATACGCAGTATTTT CASSQDAGLGFTDTQYF TRBJ2-3 once . TRBV4-1
TGCGCCAGCAGCCAATTCGGGGATACGCAGTATTTT CASSQFGDTQYF TRBJ2-3 . . TRBV4-1
TGTGCCAGCAGCTTAGAGCCTGAGGGGGCCTATGGCTACACCTTC CASSLEPEGAYGYTF TRBJ1-2 . TRBD1 TRBV7-6
TGTGCCAGCAGCTTACCTACTAGCGGGGGGGCTGACGCCTACGAGCAGTACTTC CASSLPTSGGADAYEQYF TRBJ2-7 . TRBD2 TRBV7-8
TGTGCCAGCAGCTTGAACTGGCTAGCGGGCCTAGATACGCAGTATTTT CASSLNWLAGLDTQYF TRBJ2-3 . TRBD2 TRBV5-8
TGTGCCAGCAAGGGGACAGGGACGAATTCACCCCTCCACTTT CASKGTGTNSPLHF TRBJ1-6 few TRBD1 TRBV7-9
TGTGCCAGCAGCACTGAGCGGCGCGGATACTCCTACAATGAGCAGTTCTTC CASSTERRGYSYNEQFF TRBJ2-1 . . TRBV11-2
TGTGCCAGCAGTTTTAGCGGGGGGGAGTACGAGCAGTACTTC CASSFSGGEYEQYF TRBJ2-7 . TRBD2 TRBV28
TGTGCCAGCAGCTACTTCGAGGGCGGCATCCAAGAGACCCAGTACTTC CASSYFEGGIQETQYF TRBJ2-5 . . TRBV5-6
TGTGCCAGCAGCGGGGGACAGAGTGCAACTAATGAAAAACTGTTTTTT CASSGGQSATNEKLFF TRBJ1-4 . TRBD1 TRBV9
TGCGCCAGCAGCCGGGGACTAGCGGGAGGGCCGGGGTATCCAGATACGCAGTATTTT CASSRGLAGGPGYPDTQYF TRBJ2-3 . TRBD2 TRBV4-3
TGTGCCAGCAGCGTAGGATGGGGGCCCGGGGAGCTGTTTTTT CASSVGWGPGELFF TRBJ2-2 . . TRBV9
TGTGCCAGCAACTCCGACGGGACAGCAAAAATGTATGGCTACACCTTC CASNSDGTAKMYGYTF TRBJ1-2 once TRBD1 TRBV11-2
TGTGCCAGCAGTTTCTCTGGGGGTAATTCACCCCTCCACTTT CASSFSGGNSPLHF TRBJ1-6 . . TRBV27
TGTGCCAGCAGCTTAGCGGTAGACTATGGCTACACCTTC CASSLAVDYGYTF TRBJ1-2 . . TRBV7-6
TGCAGCGTCGACTATGGCTACACCTTC CSVDYGYTF TRBJ1-2 once . TRBV29-1
TGTGCCAGCAGTTACGGGACAGAGGATTCACCCCTCCACTTT CASSYGTEDSPLHF TRBJ1-6 . TRBD1 TRBV6-5
TGTGCCAGCAGTGAATTGTCGCCCACGTCTGGCTACACCTTC CASSELSPTSGYTF TRBJ1-2 . . TRBV6-1
TGCAGCGTTGAATCGGTAGGGGAGCACTACAATGAGCAGTTCTTC CSVESVGEHYNEQFF TRBJ2-1 . . TRBV29-1
TGTGCCAGCAGGACCGGGACAGGGGATGAGCAGTACTTC CASRTGTGDEQYF TRBJ2-7 once TRBD1 TRBV6-1
TGCAGCGTTGAATTGAGGACCCAGGAGACCCAGTACTTC CSVELRTQETQYF TRBJ2-5 . . TRBV29-1
TGTGCCAGCAGCTTTGTAGGCCTCACCGGGGAGCTGTTTTTT CASSFVGLTGELFF TRBJ2-2 . . TRBV7-9
TGTGCCAGCAGTGAAGAGTCACAGTATGCAGCTTTCTTT CASSEESQYAAFF TRBJ1-1 . . TRBV2
TGTGCCAGTACGGGCATGAACACTGAAGCTTTCTTT CASTGMNTEAFF TRBJ1-1 . . TRBV7-9
TGTGCCAGTATCGAGACAGGGGCTGGCAATGAGCAGTTCTTC CASIETGAGNEQFF TRBJ2-1 . TRBD1 TRBV19
TGTGCCAGCAGCTTAGGGACTAGCGGGAGTGAGACCCAGTACTTC CASSLGTSGSETQYF TRBJ2-5 . TRBD2 TRBV7-9
TGTGCCAGCAGTTTCCGGCCTGACGAGCAGTACTTC CASSFRPDEQYF TRBJ2-7 . . TRBV28